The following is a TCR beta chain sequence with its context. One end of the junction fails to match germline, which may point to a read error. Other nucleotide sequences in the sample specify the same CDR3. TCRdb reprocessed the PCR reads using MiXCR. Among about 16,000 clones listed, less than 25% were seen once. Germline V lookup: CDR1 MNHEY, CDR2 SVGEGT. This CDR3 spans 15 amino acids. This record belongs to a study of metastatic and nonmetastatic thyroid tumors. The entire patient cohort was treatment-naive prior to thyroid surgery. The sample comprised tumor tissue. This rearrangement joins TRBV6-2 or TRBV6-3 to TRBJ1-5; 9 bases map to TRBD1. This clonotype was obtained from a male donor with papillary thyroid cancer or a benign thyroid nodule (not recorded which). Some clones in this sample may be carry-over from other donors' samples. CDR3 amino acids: CASSSPGQGNQPQHF. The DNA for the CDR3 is TGTGCCAGCAGTTCCCCGGGACAGGGCAACCAGCCCCAGCATTTT.